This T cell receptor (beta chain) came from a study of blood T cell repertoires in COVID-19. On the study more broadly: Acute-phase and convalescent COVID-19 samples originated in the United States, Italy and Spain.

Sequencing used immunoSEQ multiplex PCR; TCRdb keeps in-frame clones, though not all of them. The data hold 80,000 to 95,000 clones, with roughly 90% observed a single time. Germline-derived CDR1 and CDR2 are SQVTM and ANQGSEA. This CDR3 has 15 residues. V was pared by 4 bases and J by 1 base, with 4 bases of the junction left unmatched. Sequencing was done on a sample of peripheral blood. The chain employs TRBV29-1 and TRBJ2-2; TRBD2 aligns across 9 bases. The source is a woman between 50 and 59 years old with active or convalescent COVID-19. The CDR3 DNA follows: TGCAGCGTTGTAGCTAGCGGGGTGAACACCGGGGAGCTGTTTTTT. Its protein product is CSVVASGVNTGELFF.